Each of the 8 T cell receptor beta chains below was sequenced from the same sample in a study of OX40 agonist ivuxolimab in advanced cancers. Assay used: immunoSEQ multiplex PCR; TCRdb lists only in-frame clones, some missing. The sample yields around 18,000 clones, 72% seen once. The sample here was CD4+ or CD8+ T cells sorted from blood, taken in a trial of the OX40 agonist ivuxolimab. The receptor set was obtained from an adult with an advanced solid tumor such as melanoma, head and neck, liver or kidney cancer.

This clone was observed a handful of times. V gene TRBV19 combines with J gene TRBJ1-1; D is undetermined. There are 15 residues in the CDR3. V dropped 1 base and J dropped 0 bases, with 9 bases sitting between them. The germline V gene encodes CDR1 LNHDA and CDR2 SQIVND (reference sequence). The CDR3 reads CASSIGRGMNTEAFF. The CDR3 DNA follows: TGTGCCAGTAGTATAGGTAGAGGAATGAACACTGAAGCTTTCTTT.

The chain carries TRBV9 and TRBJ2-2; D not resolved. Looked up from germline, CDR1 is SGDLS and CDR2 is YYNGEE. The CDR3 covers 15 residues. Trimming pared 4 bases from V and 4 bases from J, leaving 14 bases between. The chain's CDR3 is CASSSWKGPTGELFF. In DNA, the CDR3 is TGTGCCAGCAGCTCATGGAAGGGTCCCACCGGGGAGCTGTTTTTT.

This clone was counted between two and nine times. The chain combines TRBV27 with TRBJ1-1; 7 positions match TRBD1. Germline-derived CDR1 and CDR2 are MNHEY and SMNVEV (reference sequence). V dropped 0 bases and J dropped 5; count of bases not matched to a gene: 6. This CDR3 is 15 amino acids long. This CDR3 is CASSLSWRGHTEAFF. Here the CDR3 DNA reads TGTGCCAGCAGTTTATCGTGGAGGGGGCATACTGAAGCTTTCTTT.

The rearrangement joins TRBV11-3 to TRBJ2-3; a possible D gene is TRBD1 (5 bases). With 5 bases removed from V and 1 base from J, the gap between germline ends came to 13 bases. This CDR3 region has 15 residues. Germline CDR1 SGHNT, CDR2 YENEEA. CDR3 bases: TGTGCCAGCAGCCCAAGACAGTACGGCACAGATACGCAGTATTTT. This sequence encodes CASSPRQYGTDTQYF.

The CDR3 reads CASSSPYGEETQYF. DNA for the CDR3: TGTGCCAGCAGTTCCCCCTACGGGGAAGAGACCCAGTACTTC. The chain combines TRBV28 with TRBJ2-5; D perhaps matches TRBD2 (5 bases). The germline CDR1 and CDR2 sequences are MDHEN and SYDVKM. This CDR3 comprises 14 residues. Between the trimmed V and J ends, which lost 4 bases and 3 bases, there was a span of 12 bases.

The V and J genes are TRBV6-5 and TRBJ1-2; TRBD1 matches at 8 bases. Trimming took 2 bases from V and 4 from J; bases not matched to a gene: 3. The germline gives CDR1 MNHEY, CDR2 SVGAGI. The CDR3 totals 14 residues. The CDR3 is CASSYGQGGYGYTF. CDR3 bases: TGTGCCAGCAGTTACGGACAGGGAGGCTATGGCTACACCTTC.

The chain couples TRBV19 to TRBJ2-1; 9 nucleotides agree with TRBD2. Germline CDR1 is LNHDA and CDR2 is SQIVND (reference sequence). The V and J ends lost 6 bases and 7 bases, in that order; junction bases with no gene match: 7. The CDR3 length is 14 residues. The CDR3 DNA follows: TGTGCCAGTAGCGCGGGGGGGCCGGGGAATGAGCAGTTCTTC. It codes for CASSAGGPGNEQFF. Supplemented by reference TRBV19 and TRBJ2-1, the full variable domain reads DGGITQSPKYLFRKEGQNVTLSCEQNLNHDAMYWYRQDPGQGLRLIYYSQIVNDFQKGDIAEGYSVSREKKESFPLTVTSAQKNPTAFYLCASSAGGPGNEQFFGPGTRLTVL.

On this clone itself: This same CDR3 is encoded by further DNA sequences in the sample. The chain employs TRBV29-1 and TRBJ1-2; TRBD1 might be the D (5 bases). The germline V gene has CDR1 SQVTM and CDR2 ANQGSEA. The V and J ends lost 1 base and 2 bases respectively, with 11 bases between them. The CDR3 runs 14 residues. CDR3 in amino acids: CSVEGGRTNYGYTF. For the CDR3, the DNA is TGCAGCGTTGAAGGAGGACGGACAAACTATGGCTACACCTTC.